Each of the 9 T cell receptor beta chains below was sequenced from the same sample in a study of CD8+ T cells in alopecia areata. Extracted RNA was reverse transcribed into cDNA, the sequencing template. The table came from immunoSEQ multiplex PCR; TCRdb's copy has only in-frame clones and leaves some out. This table has about 130,000 clones, about 50% appearing once. Sequencing was performed on CD8+ T cells sorted from blood, taken at week 0. These receptors all stem from a human donor with alopecia areata.

This clone came up a few times. The chain recombines TRBV6-5 with TRBJ1-6; 7 bases line up with TRBD1. Trimming cost V 6 bases and J 5 bases; bases outside gene matches: 4. The CDR3 consists of 14 residues. The germline CDR1 and CDR2 sequences are MNHEY and SVGAGI. CDR3 protein: CASSGTVNNSPLHF. The DNA for the CDR3 is TGTGCCAGCAGCGGGACAGTTAATAATTCACCCCTCCACTTT.

The chain has TRBV29-1 and TRBJ2-3, with unresolved D. CDR1 SQVTM and CDR2 ANQGSEA come from the germline V gene. Trimming removed 5 bases from V and 2 bases from J, with 8 bases in between. The CDR3 has 12 amino acids. The DNA for the CDR3 is TGCAGCGTTTACCGGGCCACAGATACGCAGTATTTT. Its translation: CSVYRATDTQYF.

The V and J genes are TRBV25-1 and TRBJ1-1, with 8 bases matching TRBD1. The CDR3 length is 12 residues. Germline CDR1 reads MGHDK; CDR2 reads SYGVNS. The J segment lost 8 bases and the V segment lost 6 bases, leaving 5 bases of the junction unmatched. DNA of the CDR3: TGTGCCAGCAGCCTCCAGGGGGCGGAAGCTTTCTTT. This codes for CASSLQGAEAFF.

The chain has TRBV7-9 and TRBJ1-5; D is unresolved. Trimming left V 5 bases short and J 0 bases short, with 8 bases between. Germline lookup yields CDR1 SEHNR and CDR2 FQNEAQ (reference sequence). The CDR3 totals 14 residues. DNA for the CDR3: TGTGCCAGCAGCCTGGTTAATAGCAATCAGCCCCAGCATTTT. Translated: CASSLVNSNQPQHF.

The chain employs TRBV29-1 and TRBJ2-1; D is perhaps TRBD1 or TRBD2 (5 bases each). Per the germline V gene, CDR1 is SQVTM and CDR2 is ANQGSEA. CDR3 size: 12 residues. Trimming stripped 3 bases from V and 7 bases from J, with 10 bases between. In DNA form, the CDR3 reads TGCAGCGTTGACGGGACGTTAAATGAGCAGTTCTTC. Amino acids: CSVDGTLNEQFF.

The chain links TRBV10-3 to TRBJ1-2; 8 bases line up with TRBD1. Germline V gene lookup returns CDR1 ENHRY and CDR2 SYGVKD. J lost 4 bases, V lost 3 bases, and 4 bases had no gene match. This CDR3 region has 14 residues. The CDR3 loop is CAISDGDRGYGYTF. The CDR3 DNA reads as TGTGCCATCAGTGATGGAGACAGGGGCTATGGCTACACCTTC.

This clone was detected only once. This sequence joins TRBV29-1 and TRBJ1-2; TRBD1 aligns across 9 bases. Per germline, CDR1 SQVTM and CDR2 ANQGSEA. The CDR3 has 13 amino acids. V lost 6 bases to trimming and J lost 4 bases; unmatched junction nucleotides: 6. The CDR3 protein is CSVGGQGLYGYTF. The CDR3 DNA follows: TGCAGCGTGGGTGGACAGGGGCTCTATGGCTACACCTTC.

This chain links TRBV5-1 with TRBJ1-2; 7 nucleotides agree with TRBD1. The CDR3 spans 14 residues. The ends lost 7 bases at V and 5 bases at J; junction bases unmatched: 11. Germline V CDR1 and CDR2: SGHRS, YFSETQ. CDR3 in DNA: TGCGCCAGCGGTCTTGACAGGGCGGTGTATGGCTACACCTTC. It specifies CASGLDRAVYGYTF.

This sequence joins TRBV27 and TRBJ2-7; 7 bases are a match to TRBD1. In germline, CDR1 is MNHEY, CDR2 SMNVEV (reference sequence). The CDR3 is 13 residues long. The V gene end was trimmed by 6 bases and the J gene end by 5 bases; junction bases not matched to a gene: 7. This chain's CDR3 is CASSQTGQDEQYF. The DNA for the CDR3 is TGTGCCAGCAGCCAAACTGGACAGGACGAGCAGTACTTC.